The TCR beta chain described here comes from a study of T-cell reconstitution after alpha-beta-depleted transplantation in children. Germline V lookup: CDR1 ENHRY, CDR2 SYGVKD. The CDR3 loop spans 13 amino acids. Trimming removed 3 bases at V and 7 bases at J, with 12 bases between. Preparation of the TCRbeta library was carried out with unique molecular identifiers. TCRdb analysed the PCR reads with MiXCR anew, one entry per CDR3 protein. The sample comprises hundreds of thousands of distinct CDR3 sequences, around 16% of which are singletons, and around 43% rests with the top ten. The sequencing here drew on PBMCs, mostly from graft donor cells, taken 360 days after TCRalphabeta/CD19-depleted stem cell transplant. The rearrangement joins TRBV10-3 to TRBJ2-5; tentatively, D is TRBD2 (5 bases). The TCR originated in a male patient between 2 and 15 years old who had a stem cell transplant for acute lymphoblastic leukemia, so the T cells may come from the graft donor. DNA of the CDR3: TGTGCCATCAGTGATGAGGGCAGCCGGACCCAGTACTTC. Residues: CAISDEGSRTQYF.